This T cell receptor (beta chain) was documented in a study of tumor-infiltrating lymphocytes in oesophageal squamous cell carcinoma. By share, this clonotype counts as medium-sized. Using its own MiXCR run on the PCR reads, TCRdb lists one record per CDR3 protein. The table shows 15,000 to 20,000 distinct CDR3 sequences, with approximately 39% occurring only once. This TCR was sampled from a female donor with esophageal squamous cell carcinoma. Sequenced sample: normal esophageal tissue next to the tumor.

CDR3 bases: TGTGCCAGCAGCGTCGACCGAGAGACCCAGTACTTC. Its protein is CASSVDRETQYF. This chain links TRBV12-3 or TRBV12-4 with TRBJ2-5; D gene ambiguous. Trimming took off 6 bases at V and 4 bases at J, with 9 bases between the two ends. This CDR3 has 12 residues.